This T cell receptor (beta chain) was identified in a study of OX40 agonist ivuxolimab in advanced cancers. Profiling relied on immunoSEQ multiplex PCR, and the TCRdb table lists in-frame clones only, not all of them. Of 35,000 to 40,000 clones in the sample, approximately 90% were seen once. Germline V CDR1 and CDR2: SGHRS, YFSETQ. This CDR3 spans 13 amino acids. Sequences were derived from CD4+ or CD8+ T cells sorted from blood, sampled in a trial of the OX40 agonist ivuxolimab. The V call is TRBV5-1, the J call TRBJ2-5; D not certain. The J call is in doubt because the DNA end fits TRBJ2-7 better. The origin of this receptor is an adult with an advanced solid tumor such as melanoma, head and neck, liver or kidney cancer. CDR3 sequence (DNA): TGCGCCAGCAGCTTGGTACTATCCGACGAGCAGTACTTC. It codes for CASSLVLSDEQYF.